This T cell receptor (beta chain) was captured by sequencing in a study of tumor-infiltrating lymphocytes in primary liver carcinoma. This clonotype was counted many times. Antigen unknown. Reverse transcription of roughly 470 ng total RNA with a constant-region primer produced TCR beta cDNA. Slightly modified ARM-PCR, run as three nested multiplex PCR rounds, produced the TCR beta libraries. TRBV1-TRBV30 forward and Cbeta reverse primers drove the first two approximately 11-cycle rounds. TCRdb passed the multiplex PCR reads through MiXCR, listing each CDR3 protein once. The data contain about 320,000 distinct CDR3 sequences, 50% to 70% of them singletons. Germline CDR1 MNHEY, CDR2 SVGAGI. The CDR3 contains 11 residues. V lost 8 bases and J lost 3, with 5 bases in between. Findings and limits, study-wide: Pairs comparing tumor with adjacent tissue or blood overlapped less than pairs drawn from tumor regions.

Out of unsorted whole blood came the blood RNA, and germline DNA was extracted as well. The sequenced sample was peripheral blood. This clonotype was sampled from a man aged 40-50 years with primary liver carcinoma and hepatitis B virus infection. The chain combines TRBV6-5 with TRBJ2-1, with no clear D. The chain's CDR3 is CASGNYNEQFF. The CDR3, as DNA: TGTGCCAGCGGGAACTACAATGAGCAGTTCTTC.